These 15 T cell receptor beta chains were all obtained from the same sample, sequenced in a study of cytomegalovirus exposure and HLA in healthy donors. Measured with immunoSEQ multiplex PCR; TCRdb has only the in-frame clones, and not every one. Here the sample spans roughly 80,000 clones, nearly 95% being singletons. The specimen was PBMCs. These receptors were collected from a woman aged 18-35 years in good health and CMV-seronegative.

The rearrangement links TRBV27 to TRBJ2-7; D is perhaps TRBD1 (6 bases). This CDR3 contains 14 residues. Trimming left V 5 bases short and J 6 bases short, with 17 bases between. CDR1 MNHEY and CDR2 SMNVEV come from the germline V gene (reference sequence). The CDR3 loop is CASSIPGHPFEQYF. CDR3 bases: TGTGCCAGCAGTATTCCGGGACACCCTTTCGAGCAGTACTTC.

The J gene is TRBJ1-2, the V gene TRBV2, with D uncertain. V gave up 4 bases and J gave up 5 bases, with 8 bases separating them. The CDR3 is 12 amino acids. Germline lookup yields CDR1 SNHLY and CDR2 FYNNEI. The CDR3 loop reads CASSVERYGYTF. CDR3 coding DNA: TGTGCCAGCAGTGTAGAAAGATATGGCTACACCTTC.

The rearrangement joins TRBV7-2 to TRBJ1-2; D ambiguous. Germline V CDR1 and CDR2: SGHTA, FQGNSA. The CDR3 totals 17 residues. V lost 3 bases, J lost 1 base, and 18 bases lay in between. CDR3 sequence (DNA): TGTGCCAGCAGCTTGTTCAGCCGAGACAAAAGTAACTATGGCTACACCTTC. Encoded protein: CASSLFSRDKSNYGYTF.

In its sample, this clone was seen once. V is TRBV29-1 and J is TRBJ1-2, with TRBD1 matching over 9 bases. Germline V lookup: CDR1 SQVTM, CDR2 ANQGSEA. The V and J ends lost 4 bases and 7 bases, in that order; junction bases with no gene match: 7. This CDR3 has 13 amino acids. Here the CDR3 DNA reads TGCAGCGTTGTGGACAGGGGCTTTCTTGGCTACACCTTC. Translated, it gives CSVVDRGFLGYTF.

The chain couples TRBV5-1 to TRBJ2-1; TRBD2 matches at 11 bases. The CDR3 is 20 residues long. CDR1 SGHRS and CDR2 YFSETQ come from the germline V gene. V lost 1 base to trimming and J lost 4 bases; unmatched junction nucleotides: 16. The DNA for the CDR3 is TGCGCCAGCAGCTTGTTGCCGCCGGGACTAGCGGTAGCAGGTTACAATGAGCAGTTCTTC. Translation gives CASSLLPPGLAVAGYNEQFF. Full variable domain (outside the CDR3, taken from reference TRBV5-1 and TRBJ2-1): KAGVTQTPRYLIKTRGQQVTLSCSPISGHRSVSWYQQTPGQGLQFLFEYFSETQRNKGNFPGRFSGRQFSNSRSEMNVSTLELGDSALYLCASSLLPPGLAVAGYNEQFFGPGTRLTVL.

The J gene is TRBJ2-4, the V gene TRBV6-5; 10 bases are shared with TRBD1. This CDR3 is 16 amino acids long. Germline V gene sequence: CDR1 MNHEY, CDR2 SVGAGI. V gave up 2 bases and J gave up 4 bases; unmatched junction bases: 5. CDR3 residues: CASSYTTGGSKNIQYF. The CDR3 nucleotides read TGTGCCAGCAGTTACACGACAGGGGGCTCAAAAAACATTCAGTACTTC.

The chain uses TRBV7-9 and TRBJ2-7, with D maybe TRBD1 (5 bases). The CDR3 consists of 14 residues. CDR1 and CDR2 (germline): SEHNR, FQNEAQ (reference sequence). V lost 1 base and J lost 7, with 14 bases in between. The CDR3 DNA follows: TGTGCCAGCAGCTTAGTTGGGGCGGAAGCGGAGCAGTACTTC. This translates into CASSLVGAEAEQYF.

V usage is TRBV6-6 and J usage is TRBJ2-7, with a possible D match to TRBD1 (5 bases). The length of the CDR3 is 15 residues. The V end lost 1 base, the J end lost 5 bases, and 15 bases lay between the germline ends. From germline, CDR1 is MNHNY and CDR2 SVGAGI (reference sequence). The CDR3 is CASSYFSAEGDEQYF. Written as DNA, the CDR3 is TGTGCCAGCAGTTACTTTTCGGCAGAAGGGGACGAGCAGTACTTC.

Only one count was recorded for this clone. The V gene is TRBV10-3, the J gene TRBJ1-5, with a tentative D call TRBD1 (5 bases). CDR3 length: 13 residues. Germline V lookup: CDR1 ENHRY, CDR2 SYGVKD. With 3 bases removed from V and 6 bases from J, the gap between germline ends came to 9 bases. The CDR3 nucleotides read TGTGCCATCAGTGAAATGGACACTCAGCCCCAGCATTTT. Its translation is CAISEMDTQPQHF.

The chain links TRBV6-1 to TRBJ2-7; tentative D call: TRBD1 (5 bases). Trimming pared 0 bases from V and 6 bases from J, leaving 15 bases between. The CDR3 has 15 amino acids. The germline CDR1 and CDR2 sequences are MNHNS and SASEGT. DNA for the CDR3: TGTGCCAGCAGTGAAGCGGCAGGGTGGCTCGGCGAGCAGTACTTC. Amino acids: CASSEAAGWLGEQYF.

The genes are TRBV7-8 and TRBJ2-1, with TRBD2 matching 7 bases. Germline V gene sequence: CDR1 SGHVS, CDR2 FQNEAQ. Trimming at V came to 8 bases and at J to 9 bases, leaving 19 bases not matched to a gene. The CDR3 extends over 16 amino acids. As DNA, the CDR3 is TGTGCCAGCCAGACGCGGGTGCGGGAGTTGGCGGGTGAGCAGTTCTTC. It is translated as CASQTRVRELAGEQFF.

The V gene is TRBV6-1, the J gene TRBJ2-5; D might be TRBD1 (6 bases). This CDR3 has 14 residues. CDR1 and CDR2 from the germline V gene are MNHNS and SASEGT. Trimming removed 1 base at V and 5 bases at J, with 11 bases between. The CDR3 DNA reads as TGTGCCAGCAGTGAAGGCACAGGGATGGAGACCCAGTACTTC. Its translation is CASSEGTGMETQYF.

This clone occurred once. This chain joins TRBV11-2 and TRBJ2-7; 7 bases match TRBD1. CDR3 size: 15 residues. With V trimmed by 6 bases and J by 4 bases, 12 bases remained unmatched. CDR1 is SGHAT, CDR2 FQNNGV, per germline. This CDR3 reads CASSSEGAPGYEQYF. CDR3 DNA: TGTGCCAGCAGTTCCGAGGGGGCCCCTGGGTACGAGCAGTACTTC.

This chain connects TRBV6-5 to TRBJ1-4, with 11 bases fitting TRBD1. From germline, CDR1 is MNHEY and CDR2 SVGAGI. The CDR3 sequence is 15 residues long. Trimming cost V 5 bases and J 13 bases; bases outside gene matches: 12. The CDR3 protein is CASSPQAGGQGGLFF. The CDR3 nucleotides are TGTGCCAGCAGTCCCCAGGCGGGGGGACAGGGGGGACTGTTTTTT.

The chain recombines TRBV30 with TRBJ2-2; D call uncertain. CDR3 size: 13 residues. Trimming cost V 1 base and J 7 bases, with 10 bases left between them. Germline loops: CDR1 GTSNPN, CDR2 SVGIG (reference sequence). The CDR3 loop reads CAWSEVGDGELFF. The DNA for the CDR3 is TGTGCCTGGAGTGAGGTCGGAGACGGGGAGCTGTTTTTT.